This TCR beta chain is from a study of blood T cell repertoires in COVID-19. Study details: COVID-19 samples, acute and convalescent, were from the United States, Italy and Spain. From T cells, B-cell-depleted T cells, or PBMCs came the material, which was cDNA or gDNA.

Authors' methods: Estimation of nucleated cell counts was performed using reference gene primer amplification. Repertoires were generated with immunoSEQ multiplex PCR, while TCRdb's copy carries only in-frame clones and drops some. V and J calls and clone size come straight from that table; D and trimming were deduced from the DNA. The table has more than 100,000 clones, around 87% seen once. J lost 9 bases, V lost 2 bases, and 8 bases had no gene match. This CDR3 comprises 16 residues. Germline V gene data show CDR1 as MNHEY and CDR2 as SVGAGI. This sequence originates from a man aged 50 to 59 with active COVID-19. Sequenced: peripheral blood. This chain joins TRBV6-5 and TRBJ2-1; the match to TRBD2 covers 12 bases. The CDR3 sequence: CASSYQALAGGTEQFF. CDR3 in DNA: TGTGCCAGCAGTTACCAGGCACTAGCGGGGGGCACTGAGCAGTTCTTC.